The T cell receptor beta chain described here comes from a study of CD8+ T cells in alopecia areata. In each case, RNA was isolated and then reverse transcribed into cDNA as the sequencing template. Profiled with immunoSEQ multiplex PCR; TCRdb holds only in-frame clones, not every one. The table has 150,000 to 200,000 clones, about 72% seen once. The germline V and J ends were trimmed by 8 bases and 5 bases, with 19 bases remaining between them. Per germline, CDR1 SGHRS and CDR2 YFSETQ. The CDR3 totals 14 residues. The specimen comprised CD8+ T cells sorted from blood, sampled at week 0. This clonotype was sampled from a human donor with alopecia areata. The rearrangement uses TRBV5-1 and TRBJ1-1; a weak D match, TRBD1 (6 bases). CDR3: CASRPRGGRTEAFF. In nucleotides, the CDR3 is TGCGCCAGTCGGCCACGGGGGGGCCGTACTGAAGCTTTCTTT.